The T cell receptor (beta chain) described here comes from a study of cytomegalovirus exposure and HLA in healthy donors. Whole-study context: Among the 300 to 500 donors who were genotyped, over 70% fell in the genetic ancestry cluster that is associated with self-reported Caucasian donors. Notes on the study in general: Reports credit the classifier with highly specific, highly sensitive diagnosis of cytomegalovirus status. Most of the TCR beta V segments (in an earlier analysis) were productive either about 87% or about 30% of the time.

Comment on this clone: Its antigen is undetermined.

From germline, CDR1 is LGHNA and CDR2 YNFKEQ. After removal of 3 bases from V and 4 bases from J, the junction contained 6 bases not matched to a gene. The CDR3 is made up of 16 amino acids. The study ran its PCR with 60 Vbeta and 13 Jbeta primers. Method: immunoSEQ multiplex PCR; TCRdb's copy keeps in-frame clones and lacks some. The sample shows about 93,000 clones, 60% to 85% of them seen only once. The source material was PBMCs. The TCR was taken from a boy aged 5-17 years in good health and CMV-seronegative. The chain employs TRBV4-2 and TRBJ2-1, with TRBD2 identical over 10 bases. This chain's CDR3 is CASSQPGTSAYNEQFF. DNA for the CDR3: TGTGCCAGCAGCCAGCCCGGGACTAGCGCTTACAATGAGCAGTTCTTC.